This paragraph reports one TCR beta chain. Repertoires were generated with immunoSEQ multiplex PCR, while TCRdb's copy carries only in-frame clones and drops some. The sample carries about 150,000 clones, 80% to 90% recorded once. This specimen comes from a study of cytomegalovirus exposure and HLA in healthy donors. The sample comprised PBMCs. The receptor comes from a woman aged 18-35 years in good health and CMV-seropositive.

CDR3 residues: CASSRSGAGAPNEQFF. The CDR3 DNA reads TGTGCCAGCAGCCGATCGGGAGCGGGGGCCCCCAATGAGCAGTTCTTC. V gene TRBV7-3 combines with J gene TRBJ2-1, with TRBD2 matching over 8 bases. Per the germline V gene, CDR1 is SGHTA and CDR2 is FQGTGA. The CDR3 is made up of 16 amino acids. The trim removed 5 bases at V and 6 bases at J, leaving 12 bases unmatched.